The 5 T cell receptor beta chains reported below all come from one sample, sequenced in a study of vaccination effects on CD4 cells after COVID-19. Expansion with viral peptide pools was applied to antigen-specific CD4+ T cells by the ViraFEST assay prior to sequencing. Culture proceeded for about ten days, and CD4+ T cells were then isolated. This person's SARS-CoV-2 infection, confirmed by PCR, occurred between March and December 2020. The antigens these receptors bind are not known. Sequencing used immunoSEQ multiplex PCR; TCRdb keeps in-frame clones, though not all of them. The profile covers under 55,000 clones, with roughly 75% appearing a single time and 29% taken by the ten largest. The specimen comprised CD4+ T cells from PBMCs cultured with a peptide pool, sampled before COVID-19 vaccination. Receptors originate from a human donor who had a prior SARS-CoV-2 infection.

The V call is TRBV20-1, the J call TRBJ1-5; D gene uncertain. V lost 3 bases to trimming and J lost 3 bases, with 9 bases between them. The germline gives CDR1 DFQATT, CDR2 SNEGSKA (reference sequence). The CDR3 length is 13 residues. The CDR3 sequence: CSASKGNNQPQHF. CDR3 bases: TGCAGTGCTAGTAAGGGAAACAATCAGCCCCAGCATTTT.

CDR3 loop: CASSLQGFTEAFF. In nucleotides, the CDR3 is TGCGCCAGCAGCCTACAGGGGTTCACTGAAGCTTTCTTT. The V gene is TRBV5-1, the J gene TRBJ1-1, with 7 bases fitting TRBD1. This CDR3 has 13 amino acids. Germline-derived CDR1 and CDR2 are SGHRS and YFSETQ. The V segment lost 4 bases and the J segment 4 bases; nucleotides outside the gene matches: 4. Together with reference TRBV5-1 and TRBJ1-1, the CDR3 gives the full variable domain: KAGVTQTPRYLIKTRGQQVTLSCSPISGHRSVSWYQQTPGQGLQFLFEYFSETQRNKGNFPGRFSGRQFSNSRSEMNVSTLELGDSALYLCASSLQGFTEAFFGQGTRLTVV.

The CDR3 DNA reads as TGTGCCAGCAGCGACAGGGGATGGACTGAAGCTTTCTTT. Amino acid sequence: CASSDRGWTEAFF. The chain joins TRBV5-6 to TRBJ1-1, with TRBD1 matching 8 bases. The germline gives CDR1 SGHDT, CDR2 YYEEEE. V shed 4 bases, J shed 5 bases, and the junction held 4 bases outside the gene matches. The CDR3 loop spans 13 amino acids.

CDR3 residues: CSIKPRTGGIDEQFF. The DNA of the CDR3 is TGCAGCATAAAGCCTAGGACAGGGGGCATTGATGAGCAGTTCTTC. The V and J genes are TRBV29-1 and TRBJ2-1; TRBD1 matches 11 bases. V lost 8 bases, J lost 8 bases, and 14 bases stayed unmatched. There are 15 residues in the CDR3. Germline loops: CDR1 SQVTM, CDR2 ANQGSEA.

CDR3 in amino acids: CASSQDRQVGMAFF. For the CDR3, the DNA is TGCGCCAGCAGCCAAGATAGGCAGGTAGGGATGGCTTTCTTT. This chain uses TRBV4-1 with TRBJ1-1, with unresolved D. Trimming removed 0 bases from V and 11 bases from J, with 16 bases in between. CDR1 and CDR2 (germline): MGHRA, YSYEKL. This CDR3 has 14 amino acids.